The 13 T cell receptor beta chains reported below all come from one sample, sequenced in a study of blood T cell repertoires in COVID-19. Generated by immunoSEQ multiplex PCR, the TCRdb table keeps only in-frame clones and is missing some. The table has 45,000 to 55,000 clones, about nine tenths seen once. Sequenced: peripheral blood. The receptors were gathered from a middle-aged woman with active COVID-19.

The V call is TRBV19, the J call TRBJ2-6, with unresolved D. Germline CDR1 LNHDA, CDR2 SQIVND (reference sequence). Trimming stripped 5 bases from V and 0 bases from J, with 11 bases between. This CDR3 spans 16 amino acids. Written as DNA, the CDR3 is TGTGCCAGTAGTTCCACAGATGCCTCTGGGGCCAACGTCCTGACTTTC. It specifies CASSSTDASGANVLTF.

The gene calls are TRBV18 and TRBJ1-2; D unclear. The CDR3 runs to 12 residues. Germline V gene lookup returns CDR1 KGHSH and CDR2 LQKENI. The V end lost 3 bases, the J end lost 8 bases, and 10 bases lay between the germline ends. The CDR3 is CASSPQARGYTF. CDR3 sequence (DNA): TGTGCCAGCTCACCTCAGGCTCGCGGCTACACCTTC.

The chain joins TRBV13 to TRBJ1-4; tentative D call: TRBD1 (5 bases). There are 16 residues in the CDR3. CDR1 is PRHDT and CDR2 is FYEKMQ in the germline V gene (reference sequence). V lost 5 bases, J lost 6 bases, and 19 bases lay in between. The CDR3 nucleotides are TGTGCCAGCAGCCGAGCATCCGGGCTCAGGGATGAAAAACTGTTTTTT. It yields the protein CASSRASGLRDEKLFF. The variable domain in full, with the rest retrieved from reference TRBV13 and TRBJ1-4, is AAGVIQSPRHLIKEKRETATLKCYPIPRHDTVYWYQQGPGQDPQFLISFYEKMQSDKGSIPDRFSAQQFSDYHSELNMSSLELGDSALYFCASSRASGLRDEKLFFGSGTQLSVL.

The chain recombines TRBV3-1 (or the pseudogene TRBV3-2) with TRBJ1-1, with 7 nucleotides matching TRBD1. Trimming took 0 bases from V and 3 from J; bases not matched to a gene: 13. The germline CDR1 and CDR2 sequences are LGHDT and YNNKEL (reference sequence). The CDR3 is 18 residues long. CDR3 region: CASSQDLFQGGGHTEAFF. The CDR3 DNA reads as TGTGCCAGCAGCCAAGATCTGTTTCAGGGGGGAGGTCACACTGAAGCTTTCTTT.

This rearrangement joins TRBV4-2 to TRBJ2-7; D is possibly TRBD1 (5 bases). The CDR3 length is 16 residues. V was trimmed by 1 base and J by 0 bases, leaving 13 bases between them. CDR1 LGHNA and CDR2 YNFKEQ come from the germline V gene. The CDR3 DNA reads as TGTGCCAGCAGCCAAGCCACCGACAGACGCTCCTACGAGCAGTACTTC. Amino acid sequence: CASSQATDRRSYEQYF.

The genes are TRBV30 and TRBJ1-1, with unresolved D. V shed 2 bases and J shed 2 bases, with 9 bases lying between them. This CDR3 comprises 13 residues. Per the germline V gene, CDR1 is GTSNPN and CDR2 is SVGIG (reference sequence). The DNA of the CDR3 is TGTGCCTGGAGTCCCCCCCTCAACACTGAAGCTTTCTTT. Protein: CAWSPPLNTEAFF.

The V gene is TRBV4-1, the J gene TRBJ2-1, with D hard to call. The CDR3 contains 19 residues. The germline gives CDR1 MGHRA, CDR2 YSYEKL. Trimming removed 0 bases at V and 0 bases at J, with 18 bases between. The CDR3 nucleotides are TGCGCCAGCAGCCAAGACCCCCCACCCCTACGGTACTCCTACAATGAGCAGTTCTTC. This translates into CASSQDPPPLRYSYNEQFF.

V gene TRBV5-4 combines with J gene TRBJ2-6, with D possibly being TRBD2 (6 bases). V lost 3 bases, J lost 1 base, and 20 bases lay in between. CDR1 SGHNT and CDR2 YYREEE come from the germline V gene (reference sequence). The CDR3 covers 19 residues. The DNA for the CDR3 is TGTGCCAGCAGCTCTATAGGGAGGTCCCAGGCGTCTGGGGCCAACGTCCTGACTTTC. This translates into CASSSIGRSQASGANVLTF.

The CDR3 region has the DNA TGCAGCGTCCTGGACAGGGGACCCACTGAAGCTTTCTTT. It yields the protein CSVLDRGPTEAFF. This chain joins TRBV29-1 and TRBJ1-1; 9 bases are a match to TRBD1. This CDR3 contains 13 residues. With V trimmed by 6 bases and J by 4 bases, 6 bases remained unmatched. Germline-derived CDR1 and CDR2 are SQVTM and ANQGSEA.

In its sample, this clone was seen once. The V and J genes are TRBV12-3 or TRBV12-4 and TRBJ2-1, with TRBD2 matching over 7 bases. The CDR3 covers 13 residues. V was pared by 7 bases and J by 7 bases, with 7 bases of the junction left unmatched. CDR3: CASILMGGNEQFF. Written as DNA, the CDR3 is TGTGCCAGCATACTCATGGGGGGGAATGAGCAGTTCTTC.

This chain uses TRBV5-1 with TRBJ2-1, with no clear D. The CDR3 has 14 amino acids. Germline lookup yields CDR1 SGHRS and CDR2 YFSETQ. V was trimmed by 0 bases and J by 8 bases, leaving 12 bases between them. The CDR3 region has the DNA TGCGCCAGCAGCTTGGAGTCTACCCGCGATGAGCAGTTCTTC. Amino acid sequence: CASSLESTRDEQFF. Supplemented by reference TRBV5-1 and TRBJ2-1, the full variable domain reads KAGVTQTPRYLIKTRGQQVTLSCSPISGHRSVSWYQQTPGQGLQFLFEYFSETQRNKGNFPGRFSGRQFSNSRSEMNVSTLELGDSALYLCASSLESTRDEQFFGPGTRLTVL.

The gene calls are TRBV11-3 and TRBJ1-2; D is ambiguous. The V gene lost 3 bases and the J gene lost 8 bases, with 10 bases spanning the gap. CDR3 length equals 12 residues. Germline V gene sequence: CDR1 SGHNT, CDR2 YENEEA. As DNA, the CDR3 is TGTGCCAGCAGCTTGAGGACGGGAGGCTACACCTTC. Residues: CASSLRTGGYTF.

The rearrangement uses TRBV12-3 or TRBV12-4 and TRBJ1-1; D is possibly TRBD1 (6 bases). V lost 6 bases and J 5 bases, leaving 10 bases between the germline ends. The CDR3 totals 12 residues. The CDR3 here is CASSLRGTEAFF. The CDR3 DNA reads TGTGCCAGCAGCCTCAGGGGAACTGAAGCTTTCTTT.